A selection of T cell receptor beta chains follows, all from one sample in a study of T cell responses to AZD1222 COVID-19 vaccine. Method: immunoSEQ multiplex PCR; TCRdb's copy keeps in-frame clones and lacks some. The sample has some 99,000 clones; about 88% are singletons. The source was peripheral blood, collected on day 0 of AZD1222 vaccination. These TCRs come from an adult in good health. CDR3s include the opening cysteine and the closing phenylalanine or tryptophan. The D gene is left open where the match is weak. Size values are once, few and many counts, or a class for expanded clones, and some rows have none.

cdr3_aa cdr3_nt d_call j_call v_call clone_size
CASSPTSGYQPQHF TGTGCCAGCAGCCCCACGTCCGGATATCAGCCCCAGCATTTT . TRBJ1-5 TRBV7-2 .
CASSENSPGPSRFQPQHF TGTGCCAGCAGTGAAAATTCGCCGGGTCCTTCCAGGTTTCAGCCCCAGCATTTT . TRBJ1-5 TRBV6-1 once
CASSLEQGYGYTF TGCGCCAGCAGCTTGGAACAGGGGTATGGCTACACCTTC TRBD1 TRBJ1-2 TRBV5-1 few
CASSPTGRDGYTF TGTGCCAGCAGCCCAACAGGGAGGGATGGCTACACCTTC . TRBJ1-2 TRBV13 .
CASSPRGGTDTQYF TGTGCCAGCAGCCCGCGGGGCGGGACAGATACGCAGTATTTT . TRBJ2-3 TRBV7-3 .
CASSFRGKAPLHF TGTGCCAGCAGTTTCAGGGGGAAGGCACCCCTCCACTTT TRBD1 TRBJ1-6 TRBV27 .
CASSVEDDRASKLFF TGTGCCAGCAGCGTGGAAGATGACAGGGCGTCAAAACTGTTTTTT TRBD1 TRBJ1-4 TRBV7-8 .
CASSPTGFNSPLHF TGTGCCAGCAGTCCGACAGGCTTTAATTCACCCCTCCACTTT . TRBJ1-6 TRBV6-5 .
CATSRDHEGVAGNTIYF TGTGCCACCAGCAGAGATCACGAGGGTGTTGCTGGAAACACCATATATTTT . TRBJ1-3 TRBV15 .
CASSMWAGAVGGNTIYF TGTGCCAGTAGTATGTGGGCAGGGGCCGTCGGGGGAAACACCATATATTTT . TRBJ1-3 TRBV19 few
CASSQPGQGDEKLFF TGTGCCAGCAGTCAGCCGGGACAGGGTGATGAAAAACTGTTTTTT TRBD1 TRBJ1-4 TRBV25-1 .
CASSKTGVGVDTQYF TGTGCCAGCAGCAAGACAGGGGTGGGGGTAGATACGCAGTATTTT TRBD1 TRBJ2-3 TRBV28 .
CASSSRGHQVNTEAFF TGTGCCAGCAGCTCCAGGGGGCATCAGGTGAACACTGAAGCTTTCTTT TRBD1 TRBJ1-1 TRBV13 few
CAWSHTGRREKLFF TGTGCCTGGAGTCATACGGGAAGAAGAGAAAAACTGTTTTTT . TRBJ1-4 TRBV30 .
CAWRTGGSGNTIYF TGTGCCTGGAGGACAGGGGGCTCTGGAAACACCATATATTTT TRBD1 TRBJ1-3 TRBV30 once
CSVGQGESNTEAFF TGCAGCGTTGGGCAGGGGGAATCGAACACTGAAGCTTTCTTT TRBD1 TRBJ1-1 TRBV29-1 .